These 13 T cell receptor beta chains originate from one sample sequenced in a study of shared clonotypes between healthy human individuals. Produced via immunoSEQ multiplex PCR; TCRdb's table is partial and in-frame only. Here the sample spans about 500,000 clones, roughly three quarters being singletons. The sequenced material came from PBMCs. These receptor sequences come from a woman between 35 and 50 years old in good health. Some clones in this sample may be carry-over from other donors' samples.

The genes are TRBV4-1 and TRBJ2-5, with TRBD2 identical over 7 bases. The CDR3 consists of 16 residues. The germline V gene has CDR1 MGHRA and CDR2 YSYEKL. V shed 1 base, J shed 5 bases, and the junction held 10 bases outside the gene matches. The CDR3: CASSQVQRDGAETQYF. The CDR3 nucleotides are TGCGCCAGCAGCCAAGTCCAGCGGGACGGGGCGGAGACCCAGTACTTC.

The chain carries TRBV4-3 and TRBJ2-6; D ambiguous. This CDR3 has 16 amino acids. Trimming removed 0 bases from V and 0 bases from J, with 6 bases in between. Per germline, CDR1 LGHNA and CDR2 YSLEER. The CDR3 spells CASSQDSLSGANVLTF. The CDR3 DNA reads TGCGCCAGCAGCCAAGATAGCCTCTCTGGGGCCAACGTCCTGACTTTC.

On this clone: The likely explanation is a read error, given a far larger clone one base away. The chain employs TRBV29-1 and TRBJ1-2, with a tentative D call TRBD1 (5 bases). The CDR3 is 13 residues long. In germline, CDR1 is SQVTM, CDR2 ANQGSEA. V lost 7 bases, J lost 0 bases, and 12 bases lay in between. In DNA, the CDR3 is TGCAGCGCAGACAGACAAACTAACTATGGCTACACCTTC. Residues: CSADRQTNYGYTF.

The J gene is TRBJ2-7, the V gene TRBV7-2; D unresolved. The CDR3 has 13 amino acids. Trimming stripped 2 bases from V and 1 base from J, with 6 bases between. Germline CDR1 is SGHTA and CDR2 is FQGNSA. CDR3 DNA sequence: TGTGCCAGCAGCTTACCGAGTTCCTACGAGCAGTACTTC. It specifies CASSLPSSYEQYF.

The chain has TRBV19 and TRBJ1-5, with 12 bases matching TRBD1. Germline V gives CDR1 LNHDA, CDR2 SQIVND (reference sequence). The CDR3 has 17 amino acids. Germline trimming cut 4 bases from V and 6 bases from J; bases unmatched to any gene: 10. CDR3 residues: CASSTAGTGGSIQPQHF. CDR3 nucleotides: TGTGCCAGTAGTACCGCCGGGACAGGGGGCTCTATTCAGCCCCAGCATTTT. Filled out from reference TRBV19 and TRBJ1-5, the complete variable domain reads DGGITQSPKYLFRKEGQNVTLSCEQNLNHDAMYWYRQDPGQGLRLIYYSQIVNDFQKGDIAEGYSVSREKKESFPLTVTSAQKNPTAFYLCASSTAGTGGSIQPQHFGDGTRLSIL.

This chain uses TRBV5-1 with TRBJ2-3, with D perhaps matching TRBD1 (5 bases). Per the germline V gene, CDR1 is SGHRS and CDR2 is YFSETQ. This CDR3 region has 13 residues. V lost 4 bases and J 3 bases, leaving 9 bases between the germline ends. CDR3 nucleotides: TGCGCCAGCAGCCTAGACAGAACAGATACGCAGTATTTT. Its protein is CASSLDRTDTQYF.

This clone was counted between two and nine times. The gene calls are TRBV11-2 and TRBJ2-5, with D possibly being TRBD2 (6 bases). The germline CDR1 and CDR2 sequences are SGHAT and FQNNGV. V lost 6 bases and J lost 2, with 19 bases in between. There are 16 residues in the CDR3. CDR3 residues: CASRPPGLRGQETQYF. In DNA form, the CDR3 reads TGTGCCAGCAGACCCCCGGGACTCCGAGGGCAAGAGACCCAGTACTTC.

The chain carries TRBV5-4 and TRBJ2-5, with 7 bases that match TRBD2. Per germline, CDR1 SGHNT and CDR2 YYREEE (reference sequence). V lost 5 bases and J lost 3; bases outside the gene matches: 4. This CDR3 comprises 13 residues. The CDR3 nucleotides read TGTGCCAGCAGACCCCTAGCGGAAGAGACCCAGTACTTC. This encodes CASRPLAEETQYF.

The chain recombines TRBV25-1 with TRBJ1-2; the match to TRBD1 covers 8 bases. V was clipped by 1 base and J by 6 bases; unmatched bases: 7. The germline CDR1 and CDR2 sequences are MGHDK and SYGVNS. The length of the CDR3 is 15 residues. The CDR3 coding sequence is TGTGCCAGCAGTGAATTGGAGAGGACAGGGAATGGCTACACCTTC. Its protein is CASSELERTGNGYTF.

This chain uses TRBV27 with TRBJ2-7, with 7 nucleotides matching TRBD2. The germline CDR1 and CDR2 sequences are MNHEY and SMNVEV (reference sequence). Losses at the gene ends were 5 bases for V and 12 bases for J; bases not matched to a gene: 13. The CDR3 sequence is 13 residues long. CDR3 sequence reads: CASSPRLAATGYF. The CDR3 DNA reads as TGTGCCAGCAGTCCCAGGCTAGCGGCAACTGGGTACTTC.

This clone was counted a single time. This rearrangement joins TRBV6-6 to TRBJ2-3; D possibly corresponds to TRBD2 (6 bases). Germline V gene sequence: CDR1 MNHNY, CDR2 SVGAGI (reference sequence). V lost 6 bases to trimming and J lost 1 base, with 11 bases between them. CDR3 length: 14 amino acids. CDR3 sequence: CASSDGSGTDTQYF. CDR3 nucleotide sequence: TGTGCCAGCAGCGACGGGAGCGGCACAGATACGCAGTATTTT.

This chain uses TRBV12-5 with TRBJ1-2; D might be TRBD1 (6 bases). Germline V gene data show CDR1 as LGHNT and CDR2 as FRNRAP. The CDR3 extends over 14 amino acids. V lost 6 bases, J lost 3 bases, and 14 bases lay in between. The CDR3 loop is CASGKQGYDYGYTF. CDR3 DNA sequence: TGTGCTAGTGGAAAACAGGGTTATGACTATGGCTACACCTTC.

The V gene is TRBV7-9, the J gene TRBJ2-1; tentative D call: TRBD2 (5 bases). Germline values: CDR1 SEHNR, CDR2 FQNEAQ (reference sequence). This CDR3 is built from 14 residues. The ends were cut back, 1 base at V and 6 bases at J, with 10 bases in the middle. In DNA, the CDR3 is TGTGCCAGCAGCTTAGGGGGAGTGGGCAATGAGCAGTTCTTC. It translates to CASSLGGVGNEQFF.